These 21 T cell receptor beta chains came from one sample sequenced in a study of cytomegalovirus exposure and HLA in healthy donors. Both 60 Vbeta primers and 13 Jbeta primers went into the PCR. TCRdb's table, derived via immunoSEQ multiplex PCR, lists solely in-frame clones and lacks some. The table records 100,000 to 150,000 clones, about 76% of them present only once. Sample: PBMCs. The receptors stem from a woman aged 55-70 years in good health and CMV-seropositive.

This sequence joins TRBV2 and TRBJ2-7; D is perhaps TRBD2 (6 bases). The V end was cut by 7 bases, the J end by 5 bases, with 15 bases between. CDR1 and CDR2 (germline): SNHLY, FYNNEI. CDR3 length: 13 residues. As DNA, the CDR3 is TGTGCCAGCACCACGGGACTCGGCCACGAGCAGTACTTC. Protein product: CASTTGLGHEQYF. The full variable domain, rest sourced from reference TRBV2 and TRBJ2-7, is EPEVTQTPSHQVTQMGQEVILRCVPISNHLYFYWYRQILGQKVEFLVSFYNNEISEKSEIFDDQFSVERPDGSNFTLKIRSTKLEDSAMYFCASTTGLGHEQYFGPGTRLTVT.

In its sample, this clone was seen once. This chain connects TRBV27 to TRBJ2-1, with 7 positions matching TRBD2. Trimming cost V 2 bases and J 5 bases; bases outside gene matches: 6. Germline lookup yields CDR1 MNHEY and CDR2 SMNVEV (reference sequence). This CDR3 contains 15 residues. The CDR3 sequence is CASSLRTSRDNEQFF. The CDR3 DNA reads TGTGCCAGCAGTTTAAGGACTAGTAGGGACAATGAGCAGTTCTTC.

In its sample, this clone was seen once. This sequence joins TRBV23-1 and TRBJ1-5; no clear D gene. TRBV23-1 is noted as an ORF with a role that remains uncertain. This CDR3 is built from 12 residues. Trimming shortened V by 2 bases and J by 9 bases, and 8 bases separated the two germline ends. The CDR3 spells CASSQNEGPQHF. In nucleotides, the CDR3 is TGCGCCAGCAGTCAAAACGAGGGGCCCCAGCATTTT.

The chain joins TRBV20-1 to TRBJ2-1; D is perhaps TRBD1 (5 bases). V lost 1 base and J lost 14, with 12 bases in between. The V gene's germline CDR1 is DFQATT and CDR2 SNEGSKA (reference sequence). The CDR3 length is 11 residues. The CDR3 DNA reads as TGCAGTGCTAGAGGGGGCCCTGGGAAGTTCTTC. This codes for CSARGGPGKFF.

The CDR3 spells CASSRDRGLYEQYF. The CDR3 bases are TGTGCCAGCAGCAGAGACAGGGGGCTCTACGAGCAGTACTTC. The rearrangement uses TRBV5-6 and TRBJ2-7; 10 bases fit TRBD1. Germline lookup yields CDR1 SGHDT and CDR2 YYEEEE. V lost 4 bases and J lost 3; bases outside the gene matches: 4. This CDR3 is built from 14 residues.

V is TRBV7-6 and J is TRBJ1-4; D call uncertain. With 1 base removed from V and 4 bases from J, the gap between germline ends came to 10 bases. Germline CDR1 is SGHVS and CDR2 is FNYEAQ. The CDR3 is 15 amino acids. Here the CDR3 reads CASSLGRQSNEKLFF. Here the CDR3 DNA reads TGTGCCAGCAGCTTAGGGAGGCAGAGTAATGAAAAACTGTTTTTT.

The chain joins TRBV5-5 to TRBJ1-3, with a weak D call TRBD1 (6 bases). V lost 1 base to trimming and J lost 2 bases, with 10 bases between them. This CDR3 has 15 amino acids. CDR1 is SGHKS and CDR2 is YYEKEE in the germline V gene (reference sequence). DNA of the CDR3: TGTGCCAGCAGCTTGTCGAAGGGGGCTGGAAACACCATATATTTT. This sequence encodes CASSLSKGAGNTIYF.

V usage is TRBV10-3 and J usage is TRBJ2-4, with D possibly matching TRBD1 (5 bases). Trimming removed 0 bases at V and 6 bases at J, with 12 bases between. The CDR3 length is 15 residues. Germline-derived CDR1 and CDR2 are ENHRY and SYGVKD. The CDR3 DNA reads as TGTGCCATCAGTGAGTCCAGGGTGGTGGGAAACATTCAGTACTTC. This encodes CAISESRVVGNIQYF.

This clone appeared a single time. This rearrangement joins TRBV28 to TRBJ2-7; D is uncertain. Germline CDR1 and CDR2: MDHEN and SYDVKM. V shed 2 bases and J shed 1 base, with 9 bases lying between them. The CDR3 length is 14 residues. The CDR3, as DNA: TGTGCCAGCAGTTTACCAGATATTTCCTACGAGCAGTACTTC. This translates into CASSLPDISYEQYF.

Here the CDR3 DNA reads TGTGCCAGCAGATATGTCGGGGATGATTCACCCCTCCACTTT. This sequence encodes CASRYVGDDSPLHF. The V and J genes are TRBV7-9 and TRBJ1-6; D uncertain. The germline gives CDR1 SEHNR, CDR2 FQNEAQ (reference sequence). With 6 bases removed from V and 8 bases from J, the gap between germline ends came to 14 bases. The CDR3 runs 14 residues. Together with reference TRBV7-9 and TRBJ1-6, the CDR3 gives the full variable domain: DTGVSQNPRHKITKRGQNVTFRCDPISEHNRLYWYRQTLGQGPEFLTYFQNEAQLEKSRLLSDRFSAERPKGSFSTLEIQRTEQGDSAMYLCASRYVGDDSPLHFGNGTRLTVT.

The rearrangement uses TRBV12-5 and TRBJ2-1; the D gene is possibly TRBD2 (6 bases). This CDR3 has 14 amino acids. The germline V and J ends were trimmed by 2 bases and 13 bases, with 18 bases remaining between them. Germline V gene data show CDR1 as LGHNT and CDR2 as FRNRAP. The CDR3 nucleotides read TGTGCTAGTGGTTTGTCGGTATGGCGGGGCCCTCAGTTCTTC. The encoded protein is CASGLSVWRGPQFF.

In this sample, this clone turned up once. The chain combines TRBV2 with TRBJ1-2; 8 nucleotides agree with TRBD1. The length of the CDR3 is 14 residues. J gave up 4 bases and V 5 bases, and 6 bases lay outside the gene matches. From germline, CDR1 is SNHLY and CDR2 FYNNEI. The CDR3 DNA reads as TGTGCCAGCAGTAGGACAGGGTCGTCCTATGGCTACACCTTC. Translating it yields CASSRTGSSYGYTF.

The chain couples TRBV6-4 to TRBJ2-3, with 8 bases identical to TRBD1. The CDR3 is 15 amino acids. The V segment lost 0 bases and the J segment 5 bases; nucleotides outside the gene matches: 4. The germline V gene encodes CDR1 MRHNA and CDR2 SNTAGT. The CDR3 here is CASSDSSGGLDTQYF. The CDR3 bases are TGTGCCAGCAGTGACTCGTCAGGGGGCCTAGATACGCAGTATTTT.

The V gene is TRBV19, the J gene TRBJ1-5; 7 bases are shared with TRBD1. With V trimmed by 4 bases and J by 0 bases, 6 bases remained unmatched. CDR3 size: 16 residues. The germline CDR1 and CDR2 sequences are LNHDA and SQIVND (reference sequence). CDR3 DNA sequence: TGTGCCAGTAGTAGGAGACAGGGTTCTAGCAATCAGCCCCAGCATTTT. This codes for CASSRRQGSSNQPQHF. The full variable domain, with the rest looked up from reference TRBV19 and TRBJ1-5, is DGGITQSPKYLFRKEGQNVTLSCEQNLNHDAMYWYRQDPGQGLRLIYYSQIVNDFQKGDIAEGYSVSREKKESFPLTVTSAQKNPTAFYLCASSRRQGSSNQPQHFGDGTRLSIL.

The chain employs TRBV19 and TRBJ2-5, with D perhaps TRBD2 (6 bases). The length of the CDR3 is 16 residues. Trimming stripped 7 bases from V and 4 bases from J, with 22 bases between. Germline V gene sequence: CDR1 LNHDA, CDR2 SQIVND (reference sequence). CDR3 nucleotides: TGTGCCAGTACTGCAGGGAGGAACCGTCGTGGAGAGACCCAGTACTTC. Translated: CASTAGRNRRGETQYF.

The chain recombines TRBV18 with TRBJ1-5; 9 positions match TRBD1. Losses at the gene ends were 3 bases for V and 7 bases for J; bases not matched to a gene: 7. This CDR3 has 15 amino acids. Germline values: CDR1 KGHSH, CDR2 LQKENI. The CDR3 DNA sequence: TGTGCCAGCTCACCCGGGACAGGGACGGAACAGCCCCAGCATTTT. It yields the protein CASSPGTGTEQPQHF.

The V call is TRBV5-1, the J call TRBJ2-1; TRBD2 matches at 8 bases. The CDR3 totals 15 residues. CDR1 and CDR2 from the germline V gene are SGHRS and YFSETQ. Trimming at V came to 4 bases and at J to 5 bases, leaving 8 bases not matched to a gene. The CDR3 loop is CASSLPPGGDNEQFF. In nucleotides, the CDR3 is TGCGCCAGCAGCCTCCCCCCGGGGGGGGACAATGAGCAGTTCTTC.

The chain employs TRBV4-2 and TRBJ2-2; D is possibly TRBD2 (6 bases). V lost 0 bases and J lost 0, with 8 bases in between. The germline V gene encodes CDR1 LGHNA and CDR2 YNFKEQ. CDR3 length: 16 amino acids. The CDR3 loop is CASSQEGGANTGELFF. DNA for the CDR3: TGTGCCAGCAGCCAAGAAGGCGGGGCGAACACCGGGGAGCTGTTTTTT.

This chain connects TRBV2 to TRBJ1-2; the match to TRBD1 covers 10 bases. In germline, CDR1 is SNHLY, CDR2 FYNNEI. CDR3 size: 16 residues. J was trimmed by 2 bases and V by 2 bases; bases with no gene match: 5. CDR3 in DNA: TGTGCCAGCAGTGAAAGACAGGGGGCGCTAAACTATGGCTACACCTTC. Translating it yields CASSERQGALNYGYTF.

For the CDR3, the DNA is TGTGCCAGTAGTATGGGGGGGCCTGATGAGCAGTTCTTC. Its protein product is CASSMGGPDEQFF. The chain carries TRBV19 and TRBJ2-1, with a tentative D call TRBD2 (7 bases). Germline assignment: CDR1 LNHDA and CDR2 SQIVND (reference sequence). V dropped 3 bases and J dropped 8 bases, with 11 bases sitting between them. The CDR3 spans 13 residues.

V usage is TRBV5-4 and J usage is TRBJ2-3, with TRBD1 identical over 7 bases. Germline V gives CDR1 SGHNT, CDR2 YYREEE (reference sequence). There are 13 residues in the CDR3. J was trimmed by 7 bases and V by 1 base; bases with no gene match: 3. The CDR3: CASSLQGVHTQYF. CDR3 sequence (DNA): TGTGCCAGCAGCTTGCAGGGGGTTCATACGCAGTATTTT.